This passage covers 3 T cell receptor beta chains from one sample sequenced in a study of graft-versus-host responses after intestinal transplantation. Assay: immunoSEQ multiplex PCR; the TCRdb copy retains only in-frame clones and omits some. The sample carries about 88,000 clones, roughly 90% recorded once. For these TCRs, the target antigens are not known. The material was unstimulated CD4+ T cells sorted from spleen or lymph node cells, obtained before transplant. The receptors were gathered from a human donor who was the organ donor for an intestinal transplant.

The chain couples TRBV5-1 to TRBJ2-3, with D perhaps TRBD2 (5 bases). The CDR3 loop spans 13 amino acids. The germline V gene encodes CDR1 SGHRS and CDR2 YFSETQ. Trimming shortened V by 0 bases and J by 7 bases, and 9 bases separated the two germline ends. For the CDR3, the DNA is TGCGCCAGCAGCTTGGACGGGGTGTATACGCAGTATTTT. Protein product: CASSLDGVYTQYF.

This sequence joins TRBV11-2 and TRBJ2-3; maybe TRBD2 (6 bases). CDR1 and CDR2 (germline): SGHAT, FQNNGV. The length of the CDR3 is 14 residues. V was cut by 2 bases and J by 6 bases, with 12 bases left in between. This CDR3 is CASSLSGGGDTQYF. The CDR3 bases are TGTGCCAGCAGCTTATCCGGGGGTGGGGATACGCAGTATTTT.

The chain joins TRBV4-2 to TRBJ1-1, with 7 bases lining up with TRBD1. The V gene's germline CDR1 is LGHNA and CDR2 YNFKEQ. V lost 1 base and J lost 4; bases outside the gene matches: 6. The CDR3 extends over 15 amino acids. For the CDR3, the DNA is TGTGCCAGCAGCCAAGGCCAGGGGGGAGGCACTGAAGCTTTCTTT. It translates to CASSQGQGGGTEAFF.